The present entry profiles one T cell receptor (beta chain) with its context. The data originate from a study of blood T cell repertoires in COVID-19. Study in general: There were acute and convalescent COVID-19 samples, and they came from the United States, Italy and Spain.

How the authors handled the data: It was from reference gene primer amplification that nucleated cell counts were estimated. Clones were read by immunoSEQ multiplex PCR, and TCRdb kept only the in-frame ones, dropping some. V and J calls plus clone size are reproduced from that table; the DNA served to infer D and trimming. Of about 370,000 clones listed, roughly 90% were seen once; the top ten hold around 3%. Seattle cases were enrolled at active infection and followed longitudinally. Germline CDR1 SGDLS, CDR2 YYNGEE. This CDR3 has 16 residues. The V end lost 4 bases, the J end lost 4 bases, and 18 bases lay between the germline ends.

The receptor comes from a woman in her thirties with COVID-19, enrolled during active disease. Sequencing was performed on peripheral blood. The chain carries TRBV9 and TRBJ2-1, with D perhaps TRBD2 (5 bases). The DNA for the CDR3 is TGTGCCAGCAGCCACAATCAGGCGGGTGCTTACAATGAGCAGTTCTTC. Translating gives CASSHNQAGAYNEQFF. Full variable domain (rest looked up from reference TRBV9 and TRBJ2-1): DSGVTQTPKHLITATGQRVTLRCSPRSGDLSVYWYQQSLDQGLQFLIQYYNGEERAKGNILERFSAQQFPDLHSELNLSSLELGDSALYFCASSHNQAGAYNEQFFGPGTRLTVL.